These 10 T cell receptor beta chains share one sample of origin, sequenced in a study of T cell changes during pregnancy in multiple sclerosis. Repertoires were generated with immunoSEQ multiplex PCR, while TCRdb's copy carries only in-frame clones and drops some. The table shows 85,000 to 100,000 clones, with 92% occurring only once. The specimen comprised peripheral blood, sampled in the first trimester of pregnancy. The origin of the receptors is a female donor with multiple sclerosis, enrolled in a pregnancy study.

The chain recombines TRBV13 with TRBJ2-1, with 7 bases identical to TRBD1. This CDR3 is built from 18 residues. Germline V gene data show CDR1 as PRHDT and CDR2 as FYEKMQ (reference sequence). V trimming: 6 bases; J trimming: 2 bases; junction bases outside the gene matches: 16. The CDR3 coding sequence is TGTGCCAGCAGTTCACCTCAAAGCCGGGACAGCCCCTACAATGAGCAGTTCTTC. It translates to CASSSPQSRDSPYNEQFF.

This sequence joins TRBV21-1 and TRBJ2-7; the table's D call, TRBD2, has no DNA check behind it. TRBV21-1 is recorded as a pseudogene. The CDR3 contains 17 residues. The CDR3 DNA follows: TGTGCCAGCAGCAAGGTCAGTCTAGCGGGAAGGTCCTACGAGCAGTACTTC. Its translation is CASSKVSLAGRSYEQYF.

V and J are TRBV7-2 and TRBJ2-1; 10 bases are shared with TRBD2. This CDR3 region has 16 residues. V dropped 6 bases and J dropped 7; count of bases not matched to a gene: 12. The germline gives CDR1 SGHTA, CDR2 FQGNSA. Here the CDR3 DNA reads TGTGCCAGCAGGGATCCCCTAGCGGGAGTCTGGAATGAGCAGTTCTTC. It encodes CASRDPLAGVWNEQFF.

The chain uses TRBV28 and TRBJ2-3; D not resolved. Per germline, CDR1 MDHEN and CDR2 SYDVKM. CDR3 size: 13 residues. V shed 3 bases and J shed 1 base, with 5 bases lying between them. The DNA of the CDR3 is TGTGCCAGCAGTTTTCCGGGCACAGATACGCAGTATTTT. Translation gives CASSFPGTDTQYF.

The rearrangement joins TRBV29-1 to TRBJ2-5; 13 bases fit TRBD2. The CDR3 contains 15 residues. Per germline, CDR1 SQVTM and CDR2 ANQGSEA. With V trimmed by 5 bases and J by 5 bases, 8 bases remained unmatched. This CDR3 is CSVRTSGSWGETQYF. CDR3 coding DNA: TGCAGCGTTCGGACTAGCGGGAGTTGGGGGGAGACCCAGTACTTC.

The table lists this clone with a few counts. The V gene is TRBV21-1, the J gene TRBJ1-1. TRBV21-1 is a known pseudogene. The CDR3 length is 14 residues. CDR3 in amino acids: CASSEKGREGTAFF. The CDR3, as DNA: TGTGCCAGCAGCGAAAAGGGCCGCGAGGGTACAGCTTTCTTT.

The chain carries TRBV4-3 and TRBJ1-5; 7 nucleotides match TRBD1. Germline assignment: CDR1 LGHNA and CDR2 YSLEER. V lost 6 bases, J lost 0 bases, and 5 bases stayed unmatched. The CDR3 loop spans 15 amino acids. CDR3 sequence: CASSPGQYSNQPQHF. For the CDR3, the DNA is TGCGCCAGCAGTCCGGGACAGTATAGCAATCAGCCCCAGCATTTT.

This chain joins TRBV29-1 and TRBJ2-5; maybe TRBD1 (6 bases). Trimming stripped 3 bases from V and 5 bases from J, with 10 bases between. Germline lookup yields CDR1 SQVTM and CDR2 ANQGSEA. This CDR3 region has 12 residues. CDR3 protein: CSVEGRGETQYF. The CDR3 nucleotides read TGCAGCGTTGAGGGAAGGGGGGAGACCCAGTACTTC.

This clone was recorded a few times. The chain links TRBV29-1 to TRBJ1-3; D is undetermined. This CDR3 is built from 14 residues. In germline, CDR1 is SQVTM, CDR2 ANQGSEA. V lost 7 bases, J lost 0 bases, and 13 bases lay in between. Written as DNA, the CDR3 is TGCAGCGCCCTTGGAGGTCCCTCTGGAAACACCATATATTTT. Protein: CSALGGPSGNTIYF.

The gene calls are TRBV7-8 and TRBJ2-2; 8 nucleotides line up with TRBD1. The length of the CDR3 is 18 residues. Germline CDR1 SGHVS, CDR2 FQNEAQ. Trimming at V came to 4 bases and at J to 5 bases, leaving 15 bases not matched to a gene. The CDR3 here is CASSSTGDGPGRTGELFF. The CDR3 nucleotides are TGTGCCAGCAGCTCGACAGGGGACGGTCCGGGGAGGACCGGGGAGCTGTTTTTT.